Each of the 32 T cell receptor beta chains below was sequenced from the same sample in a study of human T cells and chemical hapten exposure. TCRdb independently ran MiXCR on the RACE reads; one entry per CDR3 protein. The sample holds some 400,000 distinct CDR3 sequences, 4.5% to 6% seen once. The time point denotes: pre-sensitization, week 0. Treatment reported: therapeutic diphenylcyclopropenone sensitization with weekly scalp DPC. The sample in question was whole blood, obtained in connection with sensitization to the hapten diphenylcyclopropenone (DPC). All receptors derive from a woman between 50 and 59 years old with alopecia areata. Some clones in this sample may be carry-over from other donors' samples.

The J gene is TRBJ2-7, the V gene TRBV27; possibly TRBD2 for D (5 bases). This CDR3 region has 14 residues. Trimming left V 5 bases short and J 0 bases short, with 11 bases between. From germline, CDR1 is MNHEY and CDR2 SMNVEV (reference sequence). The CDR3 is CASSPGKASYEQYF. The CDR3 coding sequence is TGTGCCAGCAGTCCGGGAAAAGCCTCCTACGAGCAGTACTTC.

This clonotype was seen at least ten times. This chain links TRBV5-1 with TRBJ2-3; the D is unclear. The CDR3 sequence is 15 residues long. Germline V gene lookup returns CDR1 SGHRS and CDR2 YFSETQ. V was pared by 0 bases and J by 0 bases, with 8 bases between. CDR3 bases: TGCGCCAGCAGCTTGGGTCCCCCGAGCACAGATACGCAGTATTTT. Protein product: CASSLGPPSTDTQYF. Looking up the rest from reference TRBV5-1 and TRBJ2-3 gives the full variable domain: KAGVTQTPRYLIKTRGQQVTLSCSPISGHRSVSWYQQTPGQGLQFLFEYFSETQRNKGNFPGRFSGRQFSNSRSEMNVSTLELGDSALYLCASSLGPPSTDTQYFGPGTRLTVL.

This clonotype turned up a few times. V gene TRBV2 combines with J gene TRBJ1-1, with no clear D. The CDR3 covers 16 residues. Germline CDR1 SNHLY, CDR2 FYNNEI. V lost 6 bases and J lost 0, with 17 bases in between. CDR3 sequence (DNA): TGTGCCAGCAGCTCGGCCGGTGGGGTTATGAACACTGAAGCTTTCTTT. This gives the protein CASSSAGGVMNTEAFF.

This clonotype was counted at least ten times. The chain joins TRBV7-9 to TRBJ2-7, with D perhaps assigned TRBD1 or TRBD2 (5 bases each). This CDR3 is built from 17 residues. The V end was cut by 4 bases, the J end by 0 bases, with 19 bases between. In germline, CDR1 is SEHNR, CDR2 FQNEAQ (reference sequence). The CDR3 nucleotides are TGTGCCAGCAGCTCAAAGGAGCCGGGGCAGAGCTCCTACGAGCAGTACTTC. Residues: CASSSKEPGQSSYEQYF.

The rearrangement joins TRBV12-5 to TRBJ1-6; 8 bases agree with TRBD1. Looked up from germline, CDR1 is LGHNT and CDR2 is FRNRAP. This CDR3 has 16 residues. J was trimmed by 10 bases and V by 1 base; bases with no gene match: 9. The CDR3: CASGLAGGTGLSPLHF. DNA of the CDR3: TGTGCTAGTGGTTTGGCAGGGGGCACCGGACTATCACCCCTCCACTTT.

The CDR3 DNA is TGTGCCAGCATGGTTAGCGGGAGACCTGTTGATACGCAGTATTTT. Translated, it gives CASMVSGRPVDTQYF. The chain couples TRBV28 to TRBJ2-3; 9 positions agree with TRBD2. Germline assignment: CDR1 MDHEN and CDR2 SYDVKM. The CDR3 spans 15 residues. The trim removed 7 bases at V and 6 bases at J, leaving 11 bases unmatched.

A few counts support this clonotype. This sequence joins TRBV25-1 and TRBJ2-3; D uncertain. The CDR3 covers 15 residues. Trimming pared 2 bases from V and 1 base from J, leaving 10 bases between. Germline lookup yields CDR1 MGHDK and CDR2 SYGVNS. Here the CDR3 reads CASSEGSQRTDTQYF. DNA of the CDR3: TGTGCCAGCAGTGAAGGGTCCCAGCGCACAGATACGCAGTATTTT.

This clonotype came up many times. J is TRBJ1-2 and V is TRBV5-1; no reliable D call. Germline V CDR1 and CDR2: SGHRS, YFSETQ. CDR3 length equals 13 residues. Trimming took off 3 bases at V and 5 bases at J, with 11 bases between the two ends. In nucleotides, the CDR3 is TGCGCCAGCAGCTCGGCGGTGGAATATGGCTACACCTTC. Translating gives CASSSAVEYGYTF.

The CDR3, as DNA: TGTGCCAGCAGTGATCAGGGGCGAACGAGTAGAGCTGAAGCTTTCTTT. Translating it yields CASSDQGRTSRAEAFF. The chain couples TRBV2 to TRBJ1-1, with D perhaps TRBD1 (6 bases). The CDR3 runs 16 residues. V lost 3 bases, J lost 6 bases, and 20 bases lay in between. Germline CDR1 and CDR2: SNHLY and FYNNEI. The full variable domain, with the rest looked up from reference TRBV2 and TRBJ1-1, is EPEVTQTPSHQVTQMGQEVILRCVPISNHLYFYWYRQILGQKVEFLVSFYNNEISEKSEIFDDQFSVERPDGSNFTLKIRSTKLEDSAMYFCASSDQGRTSRAEAFFGQGTRLTVV.

A remark on this clonotype: At one end the junction does not follow the germline gene, possibly because of a read error. The chain recombines TRBV5-1 with TRBJ2-4; D unclear. The CDR3 has 11 amino acids. CDR1 is SGHRS, CDR2 YFSETQ, per germline. CDR3 residues: CASSYYGRWHF. The DNA for the CDR3 is TGCGCCAGCAGTTATTACGGACGGTGGCACTTC.

This clonotype was observed at least ten times. The chain links TRBV12-3 or TRBV12-4 to TRBJ1-1; D is perhaps TRBD1 (5 bases). CDR3 length equals 11 residues. The ends were cut back, 6 bases at V and 8 bases at J, with 10 bases in the middle. Written as DNA, the CDR3 is TGTGCCAGCAGGAGGGGATTCGAAGCTTTCTTT. Protein: CASRRGFEAFF.

The rearrangement uses TRBV20-1 and TRBJ2-7; D possibly uses TRBD1 or TRBD2 (5 bases each). Per germline, CDR1 DFQATT and CDR2 SNEGSKA (reference sequence). Trimming left V 5 bases short and J 2 bases short, with 16 bases between. The CDR3 consists of 14 residues. The CDR3 reads CSAPPRATTYEQYF. CDR3 nucleotide sequence: TGCAGTGCTCCCCCCAGGGCGACTACCTACGAGCAGTACTTC.

This clonotype was seen more than once but under ten times. The chain couples TRBV6-2 or TRBV6-3 to TRBJ1-1; tentative D call: TRBD1 (5 bases). V was pared by 5 bases and J by 2 bases, with 18 bases between. Germline V CDR1 and CDR2: MNHEY, SVGEGT. There are 16 residues in the CDR3. As DNA, the CDR3 is TGTGCCAGCAGTAACGGACACTGGCTAACTAACACTGAAGCTTTCTTT. Encoded protein: CASSNGHWLTNTEAFF.

This clonotype was detected ten times or more. The chain joins TRBV28 to TRBJ2-1; D is unclear. The V end was cut by 3 bases, the J end by 6 bases, with 6 bases between. This CDR3 has 12 amino acids. Germline lookup yields CDR1 MDHEN and CDR2 SYDVKM. The CDR3: CASSFSANEQFF. The CDR3, as DNA: TGTGCCAGCAGTTTCTCGGCCAATGAGCAGTTCTTC.

This rearrangement joins TRBV20-1 to TRBJ2-7; D might be TRBD2 (6 bases). The CDR3 covers 15 residues. Germline CDR1 reads DFQATT; CDR2 reads SNEGSKA (reference sequence). V gave up 3 bases and J gave up 0 bases, with 15 bases separating them. CDR3 amino acids: CSARNPSESSYEQYF. CDR3 bases: TGCAGTGCTAGGAATCCTAGCGAGAGCTCCTACGAGCAGTACTTC.

This clonotype was detected many times. The gene calls are TRBV4-1 and TRBJ2-2; D not resolved. In germline, CDR1 is MGHRA, CDR2 YSYEKL. This CDR3 is built from 13 residues. V dropped 3 bases and J dropped 6 bases, with 8 bases sitting between them. CDR3 loop: CASSHVKAGELFF. As DNA, the CDR3 is TGCGCCAGCAGCCATGTCAAGGCCGGGGAGCTGTTTTTT.

This clonotype occurred many times. The chain uses TRBV7-2 and TRBJ2-1, with TRBD2 matching 8 bases. V lost 0 bases to trimming and J lost 4 bases; unmatched junction nucleotides: 5. The CDR3 consists of 16 residues. In germline, CDR1 is SGHTA, CDR2 FQGNSA. This chain's CDR3 is CASSLAGTSAYNEQFF. The CDR3 DNA reads as TGTGCCAGCAGCTTAGCGGGGACTAGTGCTTACAATGAGCAGTTCTTC.

This clonotype occurred a few times. This chain uses TRBV2 with TRBJ2-7; maybe TRBD2 (6 bases). Per the germline V gene, CDR1 is SNHLY and CDR2 is FYNNEI. V was cut by 3 bases and J by 2 bases, with 11 bases left in between. The CDR3 length is 14 residues. The DNA for the CDR3 is TGTGCCAGCAGTGAGGAGGGCCAGGCCTACGAGCAGTACTTC. This gives the protein CASSEEGQAYEQYF.

This clonotype was counted ten times or more. This sequence joins TRBV29-1 and TRBJ2-7; possibly TRBD1 for D (7 bases). Trimming removed 7 bases at V and 7 bases at J, with 20 bases between. The CDR3 is 13 residues long. Germline V gene lookup returns CDR1 SQVTM and CDR2 ANQGSEA. The CDR3 is CSGAGTVEGEQYF. CDR3 nucleotide sequence: TGCAGCGGGGCCGGGACAGTGGAGGGTGAGCAGTACTTC.

There are many counts of this clonotype. The V call is TRBV3-1, the J call TRBJ2-7, with no clear D. This CDR3 region has 12 residues. Trimming stripped 1 base from V and 2 bases from J, with 3 bases between. Germline V lookup: CDR1 LGHDT, CDR2 YNNKEL (reference sequence). The chain's CDR3 is CASSQVPYEQYF. The CDR3 DNA reads as TGTGCCAGCAGCCAAGTTCCCTACGAGCAGTACTTC.

There are many counts of this clonotype. The chain combines TRBV2 with TRBJ2-7; D perhaps matches TRBD2 (5 bases). Germline values: CDR1 SNHLY, CDR2 FYNNEI. Trimming pared 3 bases from V and 3 bases from J, leaving 6 bases between. The CDR3 is 12 amino acids. The CDR3 loop is CASSERVYEQYF. The CDR3 DNA follows: TGTGCCAGCAGTGAGAGGGTCTACGAGCAGTACTTC. The whole variable domain, remainder taken from reference TRBV2 and TRBJ2-7, is EPEVTQTPSHQVTQMGQEVILRCVPISNHLYFYWYRQILGQKVEFLVSFYNNEISEKSEIFDDQFSVERPDGSNFTLKIRSTKLEDSAMYFCASSERVYEQYFGPGTRLTVT.

There are many counts of this clonotype. This rearrangement joins TRBV2 to TRBJ2-2; D might be TRBD1 (5 bases). Germline lookup yields CDR1 SNHLY and CDR2 FYNNEI. V was trimmed by 6 bases and J by 3 bases, leaving 5 bases between them. The CDR3 runs to 12 residues. The chain's CDR3 is CASRGDTGELFF. CDR3 coding DNA: TGTGCCAGCAGAGGGGACACCGGGGAGCTGTTTTTT.

V and J are TRBV7-2 and TRBJ2-6, with a possible D match to TRBD1 (5 bases). The germline CDR1 and CDR2 sequences are SGHTA and FQGNSA. Trimming took off 3 bases at V and 0 bases at J, with 9 bases between the two ends. CDR3 length equals 16 residues. CDR3 loop: CASSFDSYSGANVLTF. The CDR3 DNA is TGTGCCAGCAGCTTCGACAGCTACTCTGGGGCCAACGTCCTGACTTTC.

This clonotype showed up just a few times. The chain recombines TRBV27 with TRBJ1-5; a possible D gene is TRBD1 (6 bases). Trimming took 5 bases from V and 4 from J, leaving 12 bases between them. Germline CDR1 and CDR2: MNHEY and SMNVEV (reference sequence). The CDR3 loop spans 14 amino acids. Written as DNA, the CDR3 is TGTGCCAGCAGTGTAGGGGGGAGGAATCAGCCCCAGCATTTT. This translates into CASSVGGRNQPQHF.

The chain employs TRBV7-9 and TRBJ2-1; tentative D call: TRBD1 (6 bases). The CDR3 has 14 amino acids. V lost 0 bases to trimming and J lost 5 bases, with 8 bases between them. The germline gives CDR1 SEHNR, CDR2 FQNEAQ (reference sequence). CDR3 DNA sequence: TGTGCCAGCAGCTTAGCCGGGACAAACAATGAGCAGTTCTTC. Protein product: CASSLAGTNNEQFF.

The sample holds many counts of this clonotype. This sequence joins TRBV7-8 and TRBJ2-3, with D perhaps TRBD1 (6 bases). Germline V gives CDR1 SGHVS, CDR2 FQNEAQ. This CDR3 contains 16 residues. V was trimmed by 4 bases and J by 1 base, leaving 15 bases between them. CDR3 in DNA: TGTGCCAGCAGCTACCCGCTCGAGGGGGGCACAGATACGCAGTATTTT. Amino acids: CASSYPLEGGTDTQYF.

This clonotype was recorded at least ten times. V usage is TRBV27 and J usage is TRBJ2-3, with 7 nucleotides matching TRBD2. From germline, CDR1 is MNHEY and CDR2 SMNVEV (reference sequence). V lost 4 bases and J lost 0; bases outside the gene matches: 16. CDR3 length: 19 amino acids. The CDR3 loop is CASSSGRLRGGPSTDTQYF. CDR3 DNA sequence: TGTGCCAGCAGTTCAGGGAGATTGCGGGGAGGGCCTAGCACAGATACGCAGTATTTT.

The J gene is TRBJ1-2, the V gene TRBV21-1; TRBD1, as called in the table, went unchecked against the DNA. TRBV21-1 is a pseudogene locus. The CDR3 covers 14 residues. The CDR3, as DNA: TGTGCCAGCAGGTTAGACAGGGGCCCCTATGGCTACACCTTC. This translates into CASRLDRGPYGYTF.

The chain carries TRBV29-1 and TRBJ1-2, with TRBD1 as a possible D gene (5 bases). Per the germline V gene, CDR1 is SQVTM and CDR2 is ANQGSEA. The CDR3 length is 14 residues. V gave up 5 bases and J gave up 4 bases, with 17 bases separating them. The CDR3 DNA reads TGCAGCGTTCTGACTCTCGGTCAGGGCTATGGCTACACCTTC. It yields the protein CSVLTLGQGYGYTF.

This clonotype turned up a few times. This chain joins TRBV15 and TRBJ2-5; the D gene could be TRBD1 or TRBD2 (5 bases each). The CDR3 has 12 residues. V lost 6 bases and J 0 bases, leaving 5 bases between the germline ends. Germline CDR1 LNHNV, CDR2 YYDKDF (reference sequence). The CDR3 reads CATRGDQETQYF. CDR3 nucleotide sequence: TGTGCCACCAGGGGGGACCAAGAGACCCAGTACTTC. The entire variable domain, with the rest obtained from reference TRBV15 and TRBJ2-5, is as follows: DAMVIQNPRYQVTQFGKPVTLSCSQTLNHNVMYWYQQKSSQAPKLLFHYYDKDFNNEADTPDNFQSRRPNTSFCFLDIRSPGLGDTAMYLCATRGDQETQYFGPGTRLLVL.

The V call is TRBV28, the J call TRBJ1-1; no clear D. Trimming took 1 base from V and 6 from J, leaving 12 bases between them. Germline values: CDR1 MDHEN, CDR2 SYDVKM. The CDR3 is 14 residues long. The CDR3 bases are TGTGCCAGCAGTTTATCAGGCCTGCGGGCTGAAGCTTTCTTT. Translation gives CASSLSGLRAEAFF.

The sample holds many counts of this clonotype. V and J are TRBV12-3 or TRBV12-4 and TRBJ1-1; D may be TRBD1 (6 bases). The CDR3 runs 14 residues. V shed 2 bases and J shed 1 base, with 8 bases lying between them. CDR3 in DNA: TGTGCCAGCAGTTTAAGGGGGAGGAACACTGAAGCTTTCTTT. The encoded protein is CASSLRGRNTEAFF.